The rows below give T cell receptor beta chains drawn from one sample of a study of blood T cell repertoires in COVID-19. Sequencing used immunoSEQ multiplex PCR; TCRdb keeps in-frame clones, though not all of them. The repertoire holds under 300,000 clones, 89% seen once, with 4% to 5% in the top ten. Material: peripheral blood. The source is a woman between 40 and 55 years old who had recovered from COVID-19. CDR3s include the opening cysteine and the closing phenylalanine or tryptophan. D genes are given only for firm matches. Clone size is given for some rows only: seen once, a few or many times, or a class if the clone is expanded.

>TRBJ2-5|.|TRBV7-6|.
CASSSSRAFQETQYF
TGTGCCAGCAGCTCCTCCAGGGCGTTCCAAGAGACCCAGTACTTC
>TRBJ2-7|.|TRBV2|TRBD1
CASNWDRSYEQYF
TGTGCCAGCAATTGGGACAGGTCCTACGAGCAGTACTTC
>TRBJ1-5|.|TRBV10-2|TRBD1
CASRGGQGRNQPQHF
TGCGCCAGCAGGGGGGGACAGGGGCGCAATCAGCCCCAGCATTTT
>TRBJ2-5|.|TRBV9|.
CASSVVATGQETQYF
TGTGCCAGCAGCGTAGTGGCTACCGGGCAAGAGACCCAGTACTTC
>TRBJ2-2|.|TRBV29-1|TRBD2
CSVGAGTNTGELFF
TGCAGCGTTGGAGCGGGAACGAACACCGGGGAGCTGTTTTTT
>TRBJ1-5|.|TRBV27|.
CASSLGGDQPQHF
TGTGCCAGCAGTTTGGGAGGGGATCAGCCCCAGCATTTT
>TRBJ2-2|.|TRBV4-3|TRBD2
CASSQELIAGANTGELFF
TGCGCCAGCAGCCAAGAGTTGATAGCGGGAGCAAACACCGGGGAGCTGTTTTTT
>TRBJ2-1|.|TRBV24-1|.
CATSHGSGSEQFF
TGTGCCACCAGTCACGGGAGTGGATCTGAGCAGTTCTTC
>TRBJ2-2|.|TRBV5-4|.
CASSLDPTRSGELFF
TGTGCCAGCAGCCTCGACCCAACAAGGAGCGGGGAGCTGTTTTTT
>TRBJ1-1|.|TRBV7-2|.
CASSVTGKSPGAFF
TGTGCCAGCAGCGTTACAGGGAAATCCCCTGGGGCTTTCTTT
>TRBJ2-1|.|TRBV24-1|TRBD2
CATSDPKRLAGDYNEQFF
TGTGCCACCAGTGACCCTAAGAGACTAGCGGGAGATTACAATGAGCAGTTCTTC
>TRBJ1-6|.|TRBV9|.
CASSGQRYNSPLHF
TGTGCCAGCAGCGGACAGCGATACAATTCACCCCTCCACTTT
>TRBJ1-2|.|TRBV28|TRBD1
CASSVPGQGRASYGYTF
TGTGCCAGCAGTGTACCGGGACAGGGGAGGGCTAGCTATGGCTACACCTTC
>TRBJ2-2|once|TRBV7-3|TRBD1
CASSLTVGTAHGELFF
TGTGCCAGCAGCTTAACAGTTGGGACAGCCCACGGGGAGCTGTTTTTT
>TRBJ2-3|.|TRBV18|.
CASSPLERDTQYF
TGTGCCAGCTCACCACTAGAGAGAGATACGCAGTATTTT
>TRBJ1-5|.|TRBV19|.
CASSRLGGEGQPQHF
TGTGCCAGTAGCCGACTGGGGGGGGAGGGTCAGCCCCAGCATTTT
>TRBJ2-2|.|TRBV6-6|.
CASSYSTGPRELFF
TGTGCCAGCAGTTACTCGACAGGTCCAAGGGAGCTGTTTTTT
>TRBJ2-3|.|TRBV7-2|.
CASSPGVATDTQYF
TGTGCCAGCAGCCCCGGGGTAGCCACAGATACGCAGTATTTT
>TRBJ2-5|.|TRBV3-1/TRBV3-2|TRBD2
CASSQARLAGEETQYF
TGTGCCAGCAGCCAAGCCAGACTAGCGGGAGAAGAGACCCAGTACTTC
>TRBJ2-2|.|TRBV24-1|TRBD1
CATSVSDRGHFGELFF
TGTGCCACCAGTGTGTCTGACAGGGGGCATTTCGGGGAGCTGTTTTTT
>TRBJ2-5|.|TRBV19|TRBD2
CASSSGGGTETQYF
TGTGCCAGTAGTAGCGGGGGGGGGACGGAGACCCAGTACTTC
>TRBJ2-7|.|TRBV30|TRBD1
CAWNGDRGLHEQYF
TGTGCCTGGAACGGGGACAGGGGGTTACACGAGCAGTACTTC
>TRBJ1-2|once|TRBV19|TRBD1
CASSTKADRGYGYTF
TGTGCCAGTAGTACGAAAGCGGACAGGGGTTATGGCTACACCTTC
>TRBJ2-5|.|TRBV7-9|.
CASSLVPGTQYF
TGTGCCAGCAGCTTAGTTCCCGGGACCCAGTACTTC
>TRBJ2-7|.|TRBV5-4|TRBD1
CASSSAGTGVYEQYF
TGTGCCAGCAGCTCCGCCGGGACAGGGGTCTACGAGCAGTACTTC
>TRBJ2-2|once|TRBV7-9|TRBD2
CASSFPPAGAGELFF
TGTGCCAGCAGCTTTCCCCCAGCGGGAGCCGGGGAGCTGTTTTTT
>TRBJ2-7|.|TRBV19|TRBD2
CASSTPAGVNYEQYF
TGTGCCAGTAGTACACCAGCGGGGGTAAACTACGAGCAGTACTTC
>TRBJ2-3|.|TRBV10-2|.
CASREQGTDTQYF
TGCGCCAGCAGGGAACAGGGTACAGATACGCAGTATTTT
>TRBJ2-5|once|TRBV25-1|TRBD2
CASTQGVAGVYPQETQYF
TGTGCCAGCACTCAAGGGGTAGCGGGAGTTTACCCCCAAGAGACCCAGTACTTC